This is a list of T cell receptor beta chains from one sample in a study of TIL therapy for anti-PD-1-resistant metastatic lung cancer. Generated by immunoSEQ multiplex PCR, the TCRdb table keeps only in-frame clones and is missing some. This table holds under 65,000 clones, roughly four fifths found once. Sequencing was performed on blood, taken at baseline. The receptors shown here come from a person between 25 and 79 years old with non-small cell lung cancer. CDR3s include the opening cysteine and the closing phenylalanine or tryptophan. A D gene is named only where the DNA matches it firmly. Clone size is given for some rows only: seen once, a few or many times, or a class if the clone is expanded.

>TRBJ1-2|once|TRBV14|-
CASSQGGSGYTF
TGTGCCAGCAGCCAAGGGGGATCCGGCTACACCTTC
>TRBJ2-3|-|TRBV9|-
CASASGTDTQYF
TGTGCCAGCGCTAGCGGCACAGATACGCAGTATTTT
>TRBJ2-6|-|TRBV30|-
CASQGGSGANVLTF
TGTGCCTCCCAAGGGGGTTCTGGGGCCAACGTCCTGACTTTC
>TRBJ2-1|few|TRBV2|-
CASSERGATYNEQFF
TGTGCCAGCAGTGAACGGGGGGCTACCTACAATGAGCAGTTCTTC
>TRBJ1-1|-|TRBV7-2|-
CASSLQGIPPEAFF
TGTGCCAGCAGCCTCCAGGGAATCCCTCCTGAAGCTTTCTTT
>TRBJ1-4|-|TRBV9|-
CASSVAGGGGEKLFF
TGTGCCAGCAGCGTAGCCGGGGGCGGGGGTGAAAAACTGTTTTTT
>TRBJ1-2|few|TRBV6-5|-
CASSYSSYNGYTF
TGTGCCAGCAGTTACTCGTCGTATAATGGCTACACCTTC
>TRBJ2-1|-|TRBV3-1/TRBV3-2|-
CASNSRGADEQFF
TGTGCCAGCAACAGTCGGGGGGCGGATGAGCAGTTCTTC
>TRBJ1-1|-|TRBV6-5|-
CASVKGGTEAFF
TGTGCCAGCGTAAAGGGAGGCACTGAAGCTTTCTTT
>TRBJ1-5|-|TRBV28|-
CASSLSAGRAGQPQHF
TGTGCCAGCAGTTTATCGGCAGGGAGAGCAGGCCAGCCCCAGCATTTT
>TRBJ2-2|-|TRBV7-2|TRBD2
CASSPGGATGELFF
TGTGCCAGCAGCCCCGGGGGGGCGACCGGGGAGCTGTTTTTT
>TRBJ2-7|few|TRBV10-3|-
CAISDTATYEQYF
TGTGCCATCAGTGATACTGCTACCTACGAGCAGTACTTC
>TRBJ2-3|-|TRBV4-2|-
CASSQARGNPTDTQYF
TGTGCCAGCAGCCAAGCTCGGGGGAACCCCACAGATACGCAGTATTTT
>TRBJ1-4|-|TRBV5-1|-
CASSSELVNEKLFF
TGCGCCAGCAGTTCAGAGTTGGTTAATGAAAAACTGTTTTTT
>TRBJ1-1|once|TRBV20-1|TRBD1
CSASGQEVFTEAFF
TGCAGTGCTAGTGGACAGGAGGTTTTTACTGAAGCTTTCTTT
>TRBJ2-3|-|TRBV2|-
CASQKLTVSTDTQYF
TGTGCCAGCCAAAAACTGACGGTTAGCACAGATACGCAGTATTTT
>TRBJ1-1|-|TRBV30|-
CAWRRTANTEAFF
TGTGCCTGGAGAAGGACAGCGAACACTGAAGCTTTCTTT
>TRBJ1-1|-|TRBV5-1|-
CASSFRDPDTEAFF
TGCGCCAGCAGCTTCCGGGACCCCGACACTGAAGCTTTCTTT
>TRBJ2-7|-|TRBV4-1|TRBD2
CASSPGTSGRHEQYF
TGCGCCAGCAGCCCCGGGACTAGCGGGAGACACGAGCAGTACTTC
>TRBJ2-6|-|TRBV25-1|TRBD2
CASIGTRSSGANVLTF
TGTGCCAGCATCGGGACTAGGTCCTCTGGGGCCAACGTCCTGACTTTC
>TRBJ2-3|-|TRBV29-1|TRBD1
CSVHTGGKGTDTQYF
TGCAGCGTTCACACAGGGGGTAAGGGGACAGATACGCAGTATTTT
>TRBJ1-3|few|TRBV28|-
CASSLPGLGNTIYF
TGTGCCAGCAGTTTACCGGGCCTTGGAAACACCATATATTTT
>TRBJ1-5|-|TRBV7-9|TRBD1
CASSPTGQGVQPQHF
TGTGCCAGCAGCCCCACCGGACAGGGTGTGCAGCCCCAGCATTTT